Below, 24 T cell receptor beta chains from the same sample are listed, as sequenced in a study of blood T cell repertoires in COVID-19. Produced via immunoSEQ multiplex PCR; TCRdb's table is partial and in-frame only. The sample contains around 300,000 clones, around 91% of which appear only once. The sample consisted of PBMCs or T cells enriched from blood (not recorded which). The receptors originated from a woman aged 18-30 years with acute COVID-19.

This chain links TRBV29-1 with TRBJ1-1; D gene ambiguous. The germline V gene encodes CDR1 SQVTM and CDR2 ANQGSEA. The ends were cut back, 5 bases at V and 1 base at J, with 5 bases in the middle. This CDR3 has 11 residues. The CDR3 nucleotides read TGCAGCGTTTCAGGGAACACTGAAGCTTTCTTT. This gives the protein CSVSGNTEAFF.

This chain joins TRBV7-9 and TRBJ2-7; 8 bases fit TRBD1. Losses at the gene ends were 3 bases for V and 4 bases for J; bases not matched to a gene: 11. The CDR3 runs to 16 residues. Germline CDR1 and CDR2: SEHNR and FQNEAQ (reference sequence). DNA for the CDR3: TGTGCCAGCAGCTTTCTACAGGGGGACGTATGGTACGAGCAGTACTTC. Translating gives CASSFLQGDVWYEQYF.

J is TRBJ2-7 and V is TRBV30; TRBD1 agrees at 7 bases. After removal of 3 bases from V and 0 bases from J, the junction contained 8 bases not matched to a gene. The CDR3 is 15 residues long. CDR1 is GTSNPN and CDR2 is SVGIG in the germline V gene (reference sequence). This chain's CDR3 is CAWRDRDRISYEQYF. The CDR3 DNA reads TGTGCCTGGAGGGACCGGGACAGAATCTCCTACGAGCAGTACTTC.

This clone was counted only a few times. The chain combines TRBV10-1 with TRBJ2-2; 7 bases line up with TRBD1. The trim removed 3 bases at V and 4 bases at J, leaving 14 bases unmatched. The length of the CDR3 is 18 residues. Germline V gives CDR1 WNHNN, CDR2 SYGVQD (reference sequence). The CDR3 nucleotides are TGCGCCAGCAGTGACCCGACAGGGAGAGAGTCGTGCACCGGGGAGCTGTTTTTT. This sequence encodes CASSDPTGRESCTGELFF.

This chain joins TRBV4-1 and TRBJ2-1, with 12 bases that match TRBD2. Trimming at V came to 0 bases and at J to 8 bases, leaving 5 bases not matched to a gene. The CDR3 contains 16 residues. Germline values: CDR1 MGHRA, CDR2 YSYEKL. The CDR3 bases are TGCGCCAGCAGCCAAGAATGGGCTAGCGGGAGGGATGAGCAGTTCTTC. Its protein product is CASSQEWASGRDEQFF.

The V and J genes are TRBV2 and TRBJ1-4; possible D gene TRBD1, 5 bases. The CDR3 is 13 residues long. The germline V and J ends were trimmed by 8 bases and 1 base, with 8 bases remaining between them. Germline CDR1 reads SNHLY; CDR2 reads FYNNEI. The CDR3 reads CASGGRTNEKLFF. Here the CDR3 DNA reads TGTGCCAGCGGGGGGAGAACTAATGAAAAACTGTTTTTT. The full variable domain, with the rest looked up from reference TRBV2 and TRBJ1-4, is EPEVTQTPSHQVTQMGQEVILRCVPISNHLYFYWYRQILGQKVEFLVSFYNNEISEKSEIFDDQFSVERPDGSNFTLKIRSTKLEDSAMYFCASGGRTNEKLFFGSGTQLSVL.

This sequence joins TRBV28 and TRBJ1-1; D is undetermined. This CDR3 has 13 residues. Germline V CDR1 and CDR2: MDHEN, SYDVKM. V lost 10 bases and J lost 3, with 15 bases in between. The CDR3 DNA sequence: TGTGCCACCCTAAGCGGGGTGGACACTGAAGCTTTCTTT. Residues: CATLSGVDTEAFF.

V and J are TRBV11-2 and TRBJ2-7, with TRBD1 matching over 8 bases. There are 14 residues in the CDR3. Looked up from germline, CDR1 is SGHAT and CDR2 is FQNNGV. Trimming took 3 bases from V and 6 from J; bases not matched to a gene: 7. CDR3 sequence: CASSFVNTGGEQYF. In nucleotides, the CDR3 is TGTGCCAGCAGCTTCGTGAACACAGGGGGCGAGCAGTACTTC.

The chain recombines TRBV5-6 with TRBJ1-2; 10 bases agree with TRBD1. CDR3 length: 15 residues. Germline loops: CDR1 SGHDT, CDR2 YYEEEE. Trimming removed 4 bases from V and 5 bases from J; junction bases left unmatched: 8. The CDR3 loop reads CASSPGTGDRYGYTF. The CDR3 DNA reads as TGTGCCAGCAGCCCCGGGACAGGGGATCGTTATGGCTACACCTTC.

This sequence joins TRBV19 and TRBJ2-2, with a weak D call TRBD1 (6 bases). V lost 4 bases to trimming and J lost 7 bases, with 10 bases between them. The V gene's germline CDR1 is LNHDA and CDR2 SQIVND (reference sequence). There are 13 residues in the CDR3. The CDR3 is CASSTQGIGELFF. The CDR3 bases are TGTGCCAGTAGTACCCAGGGGATCGGGGAGCTGTTTTTT.

V gene TRBV7-9 combines with J gene TRBJ2-5; D is uncertain. Germline V gene lookup returns CDR1 SEHNR and CDR2 FQNEAQ (reference sequence). V was pared by 0 bases and J by 4 bases, with 6 bases between. The CDR3 contains 13 residues. CDR3 protein: CASSLASRETQYF. CDR3 nucleotides: TGTGCCAGCAGCTTAGCAAGTAGAGAGACCCAGTACTTC. The variable domain in full, with the rest retrieved from reference TRBV7-9 and TRBJ2-5, is DTGVSQNPRHKITKRGQNVTFRCDPISEHNRLYWYRQTLGQGPEFLTYFQNEAQLEKSRLLSDRFSAERPKGSFSTLEIQRTEQGDSAMYLCASSLASRETQYFGPGTRLLVL.

The sample holds a few counts of this clone. V gene TRBV5-4 combines with J gene TRBJ1-5; possibly TRBD1 for D (6 bases). The germline gives CDR1 SGHNT, CDR2 YYREEE (reference sequence). The CDR3 totals 14 residues. Trimming left V 0 bases short and J 4 bases short, with 8 bases between. The CDR3 DNA sequence: TGTGCCAGCAGCTTGGATCAGGGGAATCAGCCCCAGCATTTT. Residues: CASSLDQGNQPQHF.

This chain joins TRBV4-1 and TRBJ2-1, with 8 bases matching TRBD2. The CDR3 has 18 residues. V lost 4 bases to trimming and J lost 3 bases; unmatched junction nucleotides: 14. Germline V gene sequence: CDR1 MGHRA, CDR2 YSYEKL. DNA of the CDR3: TGCGCCAGCAGCCGTCGAGAACTACTAGCGGAGAGCTACAATGAGCAGTTCTTC. Protein sequence: CASSRRELLAESYNEQFF.

The J gene is TRBJ1-2, the V gene TRBV30; no definite D call. Germline loops: CDR1 GTSNPN, CDR2 SVGIG (reference sequence). Deletions cut 0 bases from V and 1 base from J, with 6 bases between. The CDR3 covers 13 residues. The CDR3 loop reads CAWSVADNYGYTF. The CDR3 region has the DNA TGTGCCTGGAGTGTTGCGGATAACTATGGCTACACCTTC.

This chain's CDR3 is CASSHLDRAKNIQYF. The CDR3 region has the DNA TGTGCCAGCAGCCACCTCGACAGGGCTAAAAACATTCAGTACTTC. This chain uses TRBV3-1 (or the pseudogene TRBV3-2) with TRBJ2-4, with 7 bases lining up with TRBD1. Per the germline V gene, CDR1 is LGHDT and CDR2 is YNNKEL (reference sequence). The J segment lost 4 bases and the V segment lost 3 bases, leaving 6 bases of the junction unmatched. CDR3 length: 15 amino acids.

This clone showed up just once. The chain combines TRBV7-9 with TRBJ1-4, with 9 positions matching TRBD1. This CDR3 region has 15 residues. Germline loops: CDR1 SEHNR, CDR2 FQNEAQ (reference sequence). V trimming: 4 bases; J trimming: 4 bases; junction bases outside the gene matches: 4. CDR3 DNA sequence: TGTGCCAGCAGCTACTCGGGACAGGGTAATGAAAAACTGTTTTTT. It is translated as CASSYSGQGNEKLFF.

The chain has TRBV9 and TRBJ2-4, with 9 bases identical to TRBD1. CDR3 length: 16 amino acids. Germline-derived CDR1 and CDR2 are SGDLS and YYNGEE. J gave up 0 bases and V 4 bases, and 5 bases lay outside the gene matches. CDR3 region: CASSLGQGLAKNIQYF. Here the CDR3 DNA reads TGTGCCAGCAGCCTGGGACAGGGCTTAGCCAAAAACATTCAGTACTTC.

J is TRBJ1-2 and V is TRBV19; D is ambiguous. This CDR3 contains 14 residues. Per germline, CDR1 LNHDA and CDR2 SQIVND (reference sequence). Trimming removed 4 bases at V and 8 bases at J, with 17 bases between. The CDR3 sequence: CASSRSEVPRGYTF. CDR3 sequence (DNA): TGTGCCAGTAGTAGGTCCGAGGTTCCTCGAGGCTACACCTTC.

The chain has TRBV28 and TRBJ2-7; tentatively, D is TRBD1 (5 bases). Germline V CDR1 and CDR2: MDHEN, SYDVKM. This CDR3 has 15 amino acids. Trimming stripped 5 bases from V and 1 base from J, with 15 bases between. The CDR3 DNA is TGTGCCAGCAGTGCCAATAGGGGCGATTCCTACGAGCAGTACTTC. Its translation is CASSANRGDSYEQYF.

The gene calls are TRBV6-6 and TRBJ2-7; 11 nucleotides align to TRBD1. The CDR3 totals 16 residues. The V segment lost 4 bases and the J segment 0 bases; nucleotides outside the gene matches: 5. Germline V gene lookup returns CDR1 MNHNY and CDR2 SVGAGI (reference sequence). CDR3 region: CASSSTGTGGSYEQYF. The DNA for the CDR3 is TGTGCCAGCAGTTCGACCGGGACAGGGGGCTCCTACGAGCAGTACTTC.

The chain links TRBV11-2 to TRBJ2-1; maybe TRBD2 (6 bases). This CDR3 has 16 amino acids. Germline CDR1 is SGHAT and CDR2 is FQNNGV. Trimming shortened V by 1 base and J by 11 bases, and 21 bases separated the two germline ends. The CDR3 bases are TGTGCCAGCAGCTTAGGGGGGAGTGTTGGAGGGCCCCAGCAGTTCTTC. Translation: CASSLGGSVGGPQQFF.

This chain links TRBV28 with TRBJ1-2, with TRBD1 as a possible D gene (5 bases). Trimming took off 5 bases at V and 5 bases at J, with 9 bases between the two ends. Germline assignment: CDR1 MDHEN and CDR2 SYDVKM. This CDR3 comprises 12 residues. This chain's CDR3 is CASSARAYGYTF. In DNA, the CDR3 is TGTGCCAGCAGTGCCAGGGCTTATGGCTACACCTTC.

About this clone: One junction end disagrees with the germline gene, perhaps due to a read error. The chain is built from TRBV28 and TRBJ2-7, with 8 bases aligning to TRBD1. The CDR3 is 15 amino acids. Germline lookup yields CDR1 MDHEN and CDR2 SYDVKM. The CDR3 here is CASRLQGGVGYEQYF. The CDR3, as DNA: TGTGCCAGCCGTTTACAGGGGGGTGTAGGCTACGAGCAGTACTTC. Filled out from reference TRBV28 and TRBJ2-7, the complete variable domain reads DVKVTQSSRYLVKRTGEKVFLECVQDMDHENMFWYRQDPGLGLRLIYFSYDVKMKEKGDIPEGYSVSREKKERFSLILESASTNQTSMYLCASRLQGGVGYEQYFGPGTRLTVT.

This clone was seen a single time. J is TRBJ1-1 and V is TRBV28; a weak D match, TRBD1 (6 bases). Germline CDR1 is MDHEN and CDR2 is SYDVKM. The CDR3 loop spans 15 amino acids. The V and J ends lost 7 bases and 0 bases respectively, with 15 bases between them. Here the CDR3 DNA reads TGTGCCAGCACTCCTTCGGGACACTTGAACACTGAAGCTTTCTTT. This sequence encodes CASTPSGHLNTEAFF.